The 5 T cell receptor beta chains below were found in one sample sequenced in a study of post-analysis software for immune sequencing data. Findings of the study overall: The study found TRBV5-6, TRBV5-1 and TRBV20-1 among about 5 TRBV segments more frequent in patients than controls.

Every TCR beta cDNA library bore unique molecular identifiers. TCRdb re-called the PCR reads through MiXCR, storing one row per CDR3 protein. The sample records 650,000 to 850,000 distinct CDR3 sequences, 53% being singletons. These receptors are not linked to any known antigen. Sample: blood. Every receptor here comes from a girl aged 5 to 17 with multiple sclerosis.

This chain joins TRBV6-4 and TRBJ1-2, with D maybe TRBD1 (6 bases). CDR3 size: 17 residues. Looked up from germline, CDR1 is MRHNA and CDR2 is SNTAGT. V lost 0 bases to trimming and J lost 4 bases, with 18 bases between them. The CDR3 here is CASSDSSETGALYGYTF. CDR3 coding DNA: TGTGCCAGCAGTGACTCATCCGAGACAGGCGCCCTCTATGGCTACACCTTC.

This chain links TRBV7-2 with TRBJ2-7, with 10 positions matching TRBD2. The germline V gene encodes CDR1 SGHTA and CDR2 FQGNSA. V lost 6 bases, J lost 0 bases, and 11 bases stayed unmatched. The CDR3 consists of 17 residues. In nucleotides, the CDR3 is TGTGCCAGCAGGTCGCTCTCAGGGACTAGCGACTCCTACGAGCAGTACTTC. It codes for CASRSLSGTSDSYEQYF.

Remarks on this clonotype: The junction and the germline gene differ at one end; a read error may be behind it. This sequence joins TRBV7-7 and TRBJ2-2; the D is unclear. Germline CDR1 SSHAT, CDR2 FNYEAQ (reference sequence). CDR3 length: 12 residues. DNA of the CDR3: TGTGCTAGCAGTCCCGGGTCCGGGGAGCTGTTTTTT. This encodes CASSPGSGELFF. The full variable domain, rest sourced from reference TRBV7-7 and TRBJ2-2, is GAGVSQSPRYKVTKRGQDVTLRCDPISSHATLYWYQQALGQGPEFLTYFNYEAQPDKSGLPSDRFSAERPEGSISTLTIQRTEQRDSAMYRCASSPGSGELFFGEGSRLTVL.

The chain joins TRBV28 to TRBJ1-6, with D possibly matching TRBD1 (5 bases). This CDR3 comprises 13 residues. Trimming took off 6 bases at V and 10 bases at J, with 13 bases between the two ends. Germline CDR1 MDHEN, CDR2 SYDVKM. Here the CDR3 DNA reads TGTGCCAGCAGCCTTGACAGACTATCACCCCTCCACTTT. Its protein is CASSLDRLSPLHF.

This chain uses TRBV20-1 with TRBJ2-1, with a tentative D call TRBD2 (6 bases). The germline V gene has CDR1 DFQATT and CDR2 SNEGSKA (reference sequence). There are 16 residues in the CDR3. V was clipped by 3 bases and J by 7 bases, with 22 bases between them. The CDR3 region has the DNA TGCAGTGCTAGGCCCTTAATAGCGGAGGGACGTAATGAGCAGTTCTTC. Its protein product is CSARPLIAEGRNEQFF.